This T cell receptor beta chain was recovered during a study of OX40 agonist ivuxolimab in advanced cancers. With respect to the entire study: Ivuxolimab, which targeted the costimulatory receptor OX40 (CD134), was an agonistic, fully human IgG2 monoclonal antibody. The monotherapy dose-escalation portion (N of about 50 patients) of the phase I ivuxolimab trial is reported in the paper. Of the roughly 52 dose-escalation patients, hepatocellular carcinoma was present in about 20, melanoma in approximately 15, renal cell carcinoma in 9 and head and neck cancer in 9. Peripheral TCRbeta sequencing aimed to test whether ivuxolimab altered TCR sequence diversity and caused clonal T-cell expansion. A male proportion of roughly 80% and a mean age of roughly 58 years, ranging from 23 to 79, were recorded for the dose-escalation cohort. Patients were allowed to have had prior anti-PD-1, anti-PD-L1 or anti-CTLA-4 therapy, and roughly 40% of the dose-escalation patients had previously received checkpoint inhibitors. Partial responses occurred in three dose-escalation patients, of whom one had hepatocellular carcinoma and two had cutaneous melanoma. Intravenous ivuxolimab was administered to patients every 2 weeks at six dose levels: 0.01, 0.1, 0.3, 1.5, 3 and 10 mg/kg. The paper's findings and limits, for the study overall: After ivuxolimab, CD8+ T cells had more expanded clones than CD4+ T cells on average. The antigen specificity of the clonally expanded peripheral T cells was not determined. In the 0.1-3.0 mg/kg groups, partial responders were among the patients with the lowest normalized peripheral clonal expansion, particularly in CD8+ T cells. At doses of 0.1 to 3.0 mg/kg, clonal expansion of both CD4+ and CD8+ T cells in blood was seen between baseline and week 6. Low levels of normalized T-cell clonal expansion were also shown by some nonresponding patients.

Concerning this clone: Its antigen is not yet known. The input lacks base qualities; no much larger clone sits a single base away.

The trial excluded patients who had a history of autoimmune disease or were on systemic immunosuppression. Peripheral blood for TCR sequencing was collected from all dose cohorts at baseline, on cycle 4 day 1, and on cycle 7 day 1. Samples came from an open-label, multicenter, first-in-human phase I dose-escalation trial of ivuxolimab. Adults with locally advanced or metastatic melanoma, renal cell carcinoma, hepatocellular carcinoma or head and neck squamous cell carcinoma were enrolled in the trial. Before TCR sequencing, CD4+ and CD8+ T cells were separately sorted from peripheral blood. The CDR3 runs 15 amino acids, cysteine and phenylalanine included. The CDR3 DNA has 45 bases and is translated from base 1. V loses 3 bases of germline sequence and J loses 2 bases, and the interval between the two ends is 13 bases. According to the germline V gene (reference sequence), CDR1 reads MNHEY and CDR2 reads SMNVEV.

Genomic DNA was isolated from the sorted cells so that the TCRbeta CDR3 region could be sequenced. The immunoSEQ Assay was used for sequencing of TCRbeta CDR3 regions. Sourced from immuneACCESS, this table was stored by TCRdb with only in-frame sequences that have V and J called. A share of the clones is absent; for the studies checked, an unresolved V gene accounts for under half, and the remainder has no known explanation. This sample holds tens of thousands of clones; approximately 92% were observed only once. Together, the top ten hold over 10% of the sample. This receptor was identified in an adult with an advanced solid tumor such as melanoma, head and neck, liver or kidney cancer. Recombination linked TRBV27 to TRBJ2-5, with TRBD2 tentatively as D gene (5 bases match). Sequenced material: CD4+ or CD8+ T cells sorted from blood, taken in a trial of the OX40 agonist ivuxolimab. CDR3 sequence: CASSLIHSGQETQYF. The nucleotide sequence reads TGTGCCAGCAGTTTGATCCACAGCGGTCAAGAGACCCAGTACTTC.